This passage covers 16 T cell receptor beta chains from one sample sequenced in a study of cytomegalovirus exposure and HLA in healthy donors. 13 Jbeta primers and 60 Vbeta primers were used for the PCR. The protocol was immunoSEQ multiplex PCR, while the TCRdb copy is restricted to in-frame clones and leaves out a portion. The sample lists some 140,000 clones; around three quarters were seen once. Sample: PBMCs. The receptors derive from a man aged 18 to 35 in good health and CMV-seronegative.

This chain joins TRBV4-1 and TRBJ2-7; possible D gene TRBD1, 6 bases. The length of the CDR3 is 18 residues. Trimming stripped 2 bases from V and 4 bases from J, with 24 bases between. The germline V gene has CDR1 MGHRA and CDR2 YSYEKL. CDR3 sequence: CASSQLFTAGTSEYEQYF. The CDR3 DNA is TGCGCCAGCAGCCAACTTTTCACGGCCGGGACATCGGAATACGAGCAGTACTTC.

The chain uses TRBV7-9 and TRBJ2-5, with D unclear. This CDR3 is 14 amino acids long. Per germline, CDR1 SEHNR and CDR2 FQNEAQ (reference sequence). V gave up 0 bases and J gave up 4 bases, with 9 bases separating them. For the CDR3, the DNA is TGTGCCAGCAGCTTAGCGGCCCTGTTAGAGACCCAGTACTTC. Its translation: CASSLAALLETQYF. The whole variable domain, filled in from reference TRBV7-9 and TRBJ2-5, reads DTGVSQNPRHKITKRGQNVTFRCDPISEHNRLYWYRQTLGQGPEFLTYFQNEAQLEKSRLLSDRFSAERPKGSFSTLEIQRTEQGDSAMYLCASSLAALLETQYFGPGTRLLVL.

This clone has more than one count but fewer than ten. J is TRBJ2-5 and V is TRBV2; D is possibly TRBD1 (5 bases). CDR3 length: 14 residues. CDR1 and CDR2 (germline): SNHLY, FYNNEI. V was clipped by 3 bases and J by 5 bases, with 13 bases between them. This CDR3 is CASSDQGVVETQYF. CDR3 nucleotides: TGTGCCAGCAGTGATCAGGGTGTTGTCGAGACCCAGTACTTC.

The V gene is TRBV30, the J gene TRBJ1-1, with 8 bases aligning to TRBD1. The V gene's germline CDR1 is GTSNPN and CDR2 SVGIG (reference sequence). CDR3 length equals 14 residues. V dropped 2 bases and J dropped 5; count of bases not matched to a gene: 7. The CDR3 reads CAWSTTGGGTEAFF. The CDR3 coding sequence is TGTGCCTGGAGTACCACAGGGGGGGGAACTGAAGCTTTCTTT.

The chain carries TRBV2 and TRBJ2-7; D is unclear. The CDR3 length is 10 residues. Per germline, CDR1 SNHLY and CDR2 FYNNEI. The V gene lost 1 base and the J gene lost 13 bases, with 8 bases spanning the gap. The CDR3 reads CASSEVVEYF. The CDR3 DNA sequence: TGTGCCAGCAGTGAAGTGGTAGAATACTTC. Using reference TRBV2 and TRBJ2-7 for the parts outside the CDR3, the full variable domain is EPEVTQTPSHQVTQMGQEVILRCVPISNHLYFYWYRQILGQKVEFLVSFYNNEISEKSEIFDDQFSVERPDGSNFTLKIRSTKLEDSAMYFCASSEVVEYFGPGTRLTVT.

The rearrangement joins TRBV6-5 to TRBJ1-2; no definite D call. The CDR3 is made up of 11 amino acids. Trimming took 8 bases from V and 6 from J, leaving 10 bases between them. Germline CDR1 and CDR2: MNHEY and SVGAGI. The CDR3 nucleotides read TGTGCCAGCGAGGGAATAAATGGCTACACCTTC. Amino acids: CASEGINGYTF.

CDR3 in amino acids: CASSQDYSRLTEAFF. The DNA for the CDR3 is TGTGCCAGCAGCCAAGATTATAGCCGACTCACTGAAGCTTTCTTT. The chain recombines TRBV14 with TRBJ1-1; D gene uncertain. The V end was cut by 0 bases, the J end by 4 bases, with 12 bases between. The CDR3 is made up of 15 amino acids. CDR1 SGHDN and CDR2 FVKESK come from the germline V gene.

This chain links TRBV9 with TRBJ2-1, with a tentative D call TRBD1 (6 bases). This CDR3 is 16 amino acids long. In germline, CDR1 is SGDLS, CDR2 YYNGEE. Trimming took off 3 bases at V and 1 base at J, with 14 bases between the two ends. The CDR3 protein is CASSARWQGSYNEQFF. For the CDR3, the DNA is TGTGCCAGCAGCGCCCGTTGGCAGGGGTCCTACAATGAGCAGTTCTTC.

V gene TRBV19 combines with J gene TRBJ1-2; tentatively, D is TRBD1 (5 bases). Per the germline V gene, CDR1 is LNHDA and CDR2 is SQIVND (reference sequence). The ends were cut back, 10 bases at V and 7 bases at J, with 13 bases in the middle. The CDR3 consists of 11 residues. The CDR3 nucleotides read TGTGCCACCCAAGGCGGGGGTGGCTACACCTTC. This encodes CATQGGGGYTF. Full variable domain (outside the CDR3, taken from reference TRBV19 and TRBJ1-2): DGGITQSPKYLFRKEGQNVTLSCEQNLNHDAMYWYRQDPGQGLRLIYYSQIVNDFQKGDIAEGYSVSREKKESFPLTVTSAQKNPTAFYLCATQGGGGYTFGSGTRLTVV.

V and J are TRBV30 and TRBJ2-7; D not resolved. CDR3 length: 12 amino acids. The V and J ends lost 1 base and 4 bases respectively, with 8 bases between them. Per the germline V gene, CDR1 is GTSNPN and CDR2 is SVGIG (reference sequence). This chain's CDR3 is CAWSATRYEQYF. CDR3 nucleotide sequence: TGTGCCTGGAGTGCGACACGTTACGAGCAGTACTTC.

CDR3 sequence: CASLEGVYTEAFF. CDR3 coding DNA: TGTGCCAGTCTAGAAGGGGTATACACTGAAGCTTTCTTT. The rearrangement uses TRBV19 and TRBJ1-1; TRBD1 might be the D (5 bases). Germline loops: CDR1 LNHDA, CDR2 SQIVND (reference sequence). The V end lost 8 bases, the J end lost 3 bases, and 13 bases lay between the germline ends. The CDR3 loop spans 13 amino acids.

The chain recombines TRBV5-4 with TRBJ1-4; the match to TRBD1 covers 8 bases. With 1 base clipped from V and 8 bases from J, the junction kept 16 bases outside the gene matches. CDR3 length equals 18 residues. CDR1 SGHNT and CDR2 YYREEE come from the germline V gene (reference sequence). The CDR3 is CASSLCPNGQGCVEKLFF. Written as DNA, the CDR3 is TGTGCCAGCAGCTTGTGTCCGAACGGACAGGGTTGTGTGGAAAAACTGTTTTTT.

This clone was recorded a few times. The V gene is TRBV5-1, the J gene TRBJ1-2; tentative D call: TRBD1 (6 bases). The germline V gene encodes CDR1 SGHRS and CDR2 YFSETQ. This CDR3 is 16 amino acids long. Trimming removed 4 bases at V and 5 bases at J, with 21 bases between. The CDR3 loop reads CASSHGTTPSLYGYTF. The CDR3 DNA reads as TGCGCCAGCAGCCACGGGACAACGCCCTCCCTTTATGGCTACACCTTC.

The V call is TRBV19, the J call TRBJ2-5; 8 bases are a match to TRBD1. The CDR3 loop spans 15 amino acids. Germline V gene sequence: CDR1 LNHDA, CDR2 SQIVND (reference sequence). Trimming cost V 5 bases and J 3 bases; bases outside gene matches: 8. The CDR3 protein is CASSPSDRVKETQYF. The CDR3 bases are TGTGCCAGTAGTCCATCGGACAGGGTGAAAGAGACCCAGTACTTC.

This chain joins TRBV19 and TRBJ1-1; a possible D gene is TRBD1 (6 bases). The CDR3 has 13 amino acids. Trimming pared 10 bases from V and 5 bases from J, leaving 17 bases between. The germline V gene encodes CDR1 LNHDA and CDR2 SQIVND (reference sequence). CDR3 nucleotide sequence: TGTGCCACCTCACCGGGACAATTGACTGAAGCTTTCTTT. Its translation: CATSPGQLTEAFF.

The CDR3 region has the DNA TGTGCCAGCAGCCAAGGAGGGGGCTTCTACGAGCAGTACTTC. Protein sequence: CASSQGGGFYEQYF. This chain joins TRBV13 and TRBJ2-7, with a tentative D call TRBD1 (7 bases). The CDR3 has 14 amino acids. Per germline, CDR1 PRHDT and CDR2 FYEKMQ (reference sequence). V shed 5 bases and J shed 3 bases, with 14 bases lying between them.